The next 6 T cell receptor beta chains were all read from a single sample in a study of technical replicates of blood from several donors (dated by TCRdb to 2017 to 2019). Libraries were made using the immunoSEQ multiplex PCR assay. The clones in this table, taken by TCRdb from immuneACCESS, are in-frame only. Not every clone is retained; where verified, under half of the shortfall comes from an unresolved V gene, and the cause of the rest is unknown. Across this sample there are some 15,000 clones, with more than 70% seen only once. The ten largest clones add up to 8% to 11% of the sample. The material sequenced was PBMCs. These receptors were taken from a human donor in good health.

This CDR3 reads CASSLPGLETQYF. The CDR3 DNA is TGTGCCAGCAGCTTACCAGGGCTAGAGACCCAGTACTTC. The rearrangement uses TRBV7-2 and TRBJ2-5, with D tentatively TRBD1 (5 bases). With 2 bases removed from V and 4 bases from J, the gap between germline ends came to 8 bases. CDR1 is SGHTA, CDR2 FQGNSA, per germline. There are 13 residues in the CDR3.

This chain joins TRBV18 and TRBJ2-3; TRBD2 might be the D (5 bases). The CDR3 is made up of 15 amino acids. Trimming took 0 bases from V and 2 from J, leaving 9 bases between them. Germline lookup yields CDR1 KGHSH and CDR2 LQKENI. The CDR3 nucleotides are TGTGCCAGCTCACCACCGGAGGACCTCACAGATACGCAGTATTTT. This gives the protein CASSPPEDLTDTQYF.

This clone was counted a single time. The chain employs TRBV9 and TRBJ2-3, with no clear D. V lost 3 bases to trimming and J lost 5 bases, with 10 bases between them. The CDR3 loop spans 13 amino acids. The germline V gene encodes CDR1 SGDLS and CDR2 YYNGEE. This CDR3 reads CASSGIVIDTQYF. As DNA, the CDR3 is TGTGCCAGCAGCGGAATAGTGATAGATACGCAGTATTTT.

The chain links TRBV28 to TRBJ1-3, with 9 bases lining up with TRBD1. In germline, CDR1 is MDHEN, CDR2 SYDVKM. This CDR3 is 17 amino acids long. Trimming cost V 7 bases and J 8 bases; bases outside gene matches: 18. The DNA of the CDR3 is TGTGCCAGCACCTCGGGGGGAGGGGGACAGGGCGCCGACACCATATATTTT. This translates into CASTSGGGGQGADTIYF.

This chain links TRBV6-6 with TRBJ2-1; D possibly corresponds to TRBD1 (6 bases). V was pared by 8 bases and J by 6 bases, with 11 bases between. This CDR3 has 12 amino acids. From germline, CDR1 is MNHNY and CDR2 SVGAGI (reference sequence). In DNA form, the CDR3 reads TGTGCCAGCGGGCAGGGGATCAATGAGCAGTTCTTC. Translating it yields CASGQGINEQFF.

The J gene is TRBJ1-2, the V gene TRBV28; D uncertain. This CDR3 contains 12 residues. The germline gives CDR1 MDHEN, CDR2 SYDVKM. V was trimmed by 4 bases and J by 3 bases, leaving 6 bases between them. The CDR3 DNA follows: TGTGCCAGCAGTTCCGGGGACTATGGCTACACCTTC. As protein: CASSSGDYGYTF.